The 29 T cell receptor beta chains below come from one sample, sequenced in a study of blood T cell repertoires in COVID-19. Sequencing was performed with immunoSEQ multiplex PCR; in TCRdb, only in-frame clones are kept and a portion is missing. The table shows about 41,000 clones, with more than 75% occurring only once. The source material was peripheral blood. The receptors come from a human donor in a cohort sampled during active COVID-19.

The chain uses TRBV6-4 and TRBJ2-1; 14 bases agree with TRBD2. With 0 bases clipped from V and 7 bases from J, the junction kept 2 bases outside the gene matches. CDR1 MRHNA and CDR2 SNTAGT come from the germline V gene. This CDR3 contains 16 residues. For the CDR3, the DNA is TGTGCCAGCAGTGACTCTGGGACTAGCGGGAGTAATGAGCAGTTCTTC. Translation gives CASSDSGTSGSNEQFF.

This sequence joins TRBV19 and TRBJ2-5; the D gene is possibly TRBD2 (7 bases). In germline, CDR1 is LNHDA, CDR2 SQIVND (reference sequence). The germline V and J ends were trimmed by 7 bases and 5 bases, with 20 bases remaining between them. The CDR3 extends over 15 amino acids. As DNA, the CDR3 is TGTGCCAGTACTCAATGGGGGGGCGAATTTGAGACCCAGTACTTC. Its protein product is CASTQWGGEFETQYF.

The rearrangement uses TRBV4-1 and TRBJ2-3; D gene uncertain. Germline CDR1 MGHRA, CDR2 YSYEKL. The length of the CDR3 is 16 residues. The V end lost 0 bases, the J end lost 7 bases, and 17 bases lay between the germline ends. CDR3 sequence: CASSQDWRSPANTQYF. The CDR3 DNA sequence: TGCGCCAGCAGCCAAGATTGGCGGAGTCCTGCGAATACGCAGTATTTT.

CDR3 residues: CASSIRGDYNEQFF. The CDR3 nucleotides are TGTGCCAGTAGTATTCGGGGTGACTACAATGAGCAGTTCTTC. The J gene is TRBJ2-1, the V gene TRBV19; possible D gene TRBD2, 5 bases. V gave up 3 bases and J gave up 3 bases, with 9 bases separating them. The germline gives CDR1 LNHDA, CDR2 SQIVND (reference sequence). This CDR3 contains 14 residues. Looking up the rest from reference TRBV19 and TRBJ2-1 gives the full variable domain: DGGITQSPKYLFRKEGQNVTLSCEQNLNHDAMYWYRQDPGQGLRLIYYSQIVNDFQKGDIAEGYSVSREKKESFPLTVTSAQKNPTAFYLCASSIRGDYNEQFFGPGTRLTVL.

V gene TRBV30 combines with J gene TRBJ1-6; D remains ambiguous. CDR3 length: 15 amino acids. Germline V gene data show CDR1 as GTSNPN and CDR2 as SVGIG (reference sequence). Between the trimmed V and J ends, which lost 3 bases and 7 bases, there was a span of 16 bases. CDR3 sequence reads: CAWRHNLRSNSPLHF. CDR3 in DNA: TGTGCCTGGAGGCACAACCTACGGAGCAATTCACCCCTCCACTTT.

V is TRBV24-1 and J is TRBJ1-5, with a tentative D call TRBD1 (5 bases). V dropped 3 bases and J dropped 6 bases, with 8 bases sitting between them. The CDR3 loop spans 13 amino acids. The germline V gene encodes CDR1 KGHDR and CDR2 SFDVKD. The CDR3 DNA is TGTGCCACCAGTGATGGGACTTTTCAGCCCCAGCATTTT. Translation gives CATSDGTFQPQHF.

V is TRBV2 and J is TRBJ2-7; 8 positions agree with TRBD2. The V gene end was trimmed by 4 bases and the J gene end by 6 bases; junction bases not matched to a gene: 5. This CDR3 contains 13 residues. Germline CDR1 reads SNHLY; CDR2 reads FYNNEI. The CDR3 here is CASSVGTRGEQYF. CDR3 DNA sequence: TGTGCCAGCAGTGTAGGGACTAGGGGCGAGCAGTACTTC.

This clone turned up a few times. The V gene is TRBV2, the J gene TRBJ2-5, with TRBD1 identical over 7 bases. Trimming removed 7 bases from V and 2 bases from J; junction bases left unmatched: 10. This CDR3 contains 15 residues. Germline V lookup: CDR1 SNHLY, CDR2 FYNNEI. The CDR3 spells CASNFQGTAQETQYF. CDR3 DNA sequence: TGTGCCAGCAACTTCCAGGGGACAGCTCAAGAGACCCAGTACTTC. The complete variable domain, with remaining parts taken from reference TRBV2 and TRBJ2-5, reads EPEVTQTPSHQVTQMGQEVILRCVPISNHLYFYWYRQILGQKVEFLVSFYNNEISEKSEIFDDQFSVERPDGSNFTLKIRSTKLEDSAMYFCASNFQGTAQETQYFGPGTRLLVL.

The genes are TRBV14 and TRBJ2-1; D is possibly TRBD2 (6 bases). CDR1 and CDR2 (germline): SGHDN, FVKESK. Between the trimmed V and J ends, which lost 7 bases and 5 bases, there was a span of 18 bases. This CDR3 is 15 amino acids long. The CDR3 region is CASTGWGLIDNEQFF. CDR3 coding DNA: TGTGCCAGCACCGGCTGGGGACTCATAGACAATGAGCAGTTCTTC.

The V call is TRBV30, the J call TRBJ2-3; D gene ambiguous. CDR3 length equals 12 residues. Germline CDR1 reads GTSNPN; CDR2 reads SVGIG (reference sequence). V gave up 1 base and J gave up 7 bases, with 9 bases separating them. CDR3 nucleotides: TGTGCCTGGAGTGAACTATCATATACGCAGTATTTT. This encodes CAWSELSYTQYF.

This chain uses TRBV5-1 with TRBJ2-3; 8 bases match TRBD2. Germline V CDR1 and CDR2: SGHRS, YFSETQ. This CDR3 is 16 amino acids long. V lost 0 bases to trimming and J lost 0 bases; unmatched junction nucleotides: 3. As DNA, the CDR3 is TGCGCCAGCAGCTTGGTAGCGGGGCCGAGCACAGATACGCAGTATTTT. This encodes CASSLVAGPSTDTQYF.

V gene TRBV5-6 combines with J gene TRBJ1-2, with D hard to call. Germline V lookup: CDR1 SGHDT, CDR2 YYEEEE. Trimming cost V 0 bases and J 4 bases, with 10 bases left between them. This CDR3 has 14 residues. As DNA, the CDR3 is TGTGCCAGCAGCTTGGACAGCACCCGCTATGGCTACACCTTC. Translating gives CASSLDSTRYGYTF.

The V call is TRBV9, the J call TRBJ2-7; 7 bases match TRBD2. This CDR3 has 14 residues. Per germline, CDR1 SGDLS and CDR2 YYNGEE. V gave up 0 bases and J gave up 2 bases; unmatched junction bases: 2. CDR3 coding DNA: TGTGCCAGCAGCGTAGGGGCGGGAGCCTACGAGCAGTACTTC. Amino acid sequence: CASSVGAGAYEQYF.

This chain connects TRBV7-9 to TRBJ2-1; 14 nucleotides match TRBD2. V lost 7 bases and J lost 5; bases outside the gene matches: 13. The CDR3 is made up of 18 amino acids. CDR1 and CDR2 from the germline V gene are SEHNR and FQNEAQ (reference sequence). CDR3: CASTKTTGTSGSHNEQFF. For the CDR3, the DNA is TGTGCCAGCACTAAGACCACCGGGACTAGCGGGAGCCACAATGAGCAGTTCTTC.

The chain has TRBV6-1 and TRBJ1-5, with 9 positions matching TRBD1. V was clipped by 1 base and J by 7 bases; unmatched bases: 5. The CDR3 is 15 amino acids. Germline V gives CDR1 MNHNS, CDR2 SASEGT. The CDR3 sequence is CASSEGTGAKQPQHF. The CDR3 nucleotides read TGTGCCAGCAGTGAAGGGACAGGGGCGAAACAGCCCCAGCATTTT.

This clone was picked up a small number of times. This sequence joins TRBV5-1 and TRBJ2-1; 9 bases are a match to TRBD2. Unmatched junction bases numbered 7, after V lost 4 bases and J lost 2 bases. This CDR3 is built from 16 residues. Germline assignment: CDR1 SGHRS and CDR2 YFSETQ. The CDR3 spells CASSTTSGPTYNEQFF. The CDR3 DNA sequence: TGCGCCAGCAGCACAACTAGCGGGCCTACCTACAATGAGCAGTTCTTC.

The V gene is TRBV28, the J gene TRBJ2-7; unclear D gene. Germline values: CDR1 MDHEN, CDR2 SYDVKM. The V end was cut by 2 bases, the J end by 11 bases, with 13 bases between. This CDR3 has 12 residues. The chain's CDR3 is CASSLGLAEKYF. In DNA, the CDR3 is TGTGCCAGCAGTTTAGGCCTCGCGGAAAAGTACTTC.

This chain links TRBV29-1 with TRBJ2-7; 10 positions match TRBD1. Trimming cost V 4 bases and J 7 bases; bases outside gene matches: 7. Germline CDR1 is SQVTM and CDR2 is ANQGSEA. This CDR3 has 13 amino acids. The DNA for the CDR3 is TGCAGCGTTGCCGACAGGGGGCGCCAGGAGCAGTACTTC. Translation: CSVADRGRQEQYF.

The V and J genes are TRBV14 and TRBJ2-7; possibly TRBD2 for D (6 bases). Trimming took off 1 base at V and 4 bases at J, with 11 bases between the two ends. Germline V CDR1 and CDR2: SGHDN, FVKESK. The CDR3 is made up of 14 amino acids. The CDR3 DNA sequence: TGTGCCAGCAGCCAAGTCGGGAGCGGATACGAGCAGTACTTC. This translates into CASSQVGSGYEQYF.

This clone appeared a few times. V and J are TRBV4-2 and TRBJ2-7; maybe TRBD1 (5 bases). Germline loops: CDR1 LGHNA, CDR2 YNFKEQ. CDR3 length: 15 residues. V was pared by 0 bases and J by 2 bases, with 11 bases between. The CDR3 bases are TGTGCCAGCAGCCAAGATTGGCAGGGTCCCTACGAGCAGTACTTC. Its protein product is CASSQDWQGPYEQYF.

This chain connects TRBV9 to TRBJ2-5; 9 bases fit TRBD2. The CDR3 runs 16 residues. Germline V gene lookup returns CDR1 SGDLS and CDR2 YYNGEE. With V trimmed by 0 bases and J by 4 bases, 7 bases remained unmatched. The CDR3 sequence: CASSVDDSGSRETQYF. CDR3 bases: TGTGCCAGCAGCGTAGATGATAGCGGGAGCCGAGAGACCCAGTACTTC.

The gene calls are TRBV28 and TRBJ1-1, with D hard to call. V lost 11 bases and J 5 bases, leaving 15 bases between the germline ends. There are 12 residues in the CDR3. CDR1 is MDHEN and CDR2 is SYDVKM in the germline V gene. CDR3 residues: CAYQASGTEAFF. CDR3 DNA sequence: TGTGCCTATCAGGCCAGTGGGACTGAAGCTTTCTTT. Full variable domain (rest looked up from reference TRBV28 and TRBJ1-1): DVKVTQSSRYLVKRTGEKVFLECVQDMDHENMFWYRQDPGLGLRLIYFSYDVKMKEKGDIPEGYSVSREKKERFSLILESASTNQTSMYLCAYQASGTEAFFGQGTRLTVV.

The genes are TRBV7-3 and TRBJ2-5; D uncertain. There are 13 residues in the CDR3. Trimming took off 2 bases at V and 1 base at J, with 5 bases between the two ends. Germline loops: CDR1 SGHTA, CDR2 FQGTGA. The CDR3 protein is CASSLHTQETQYF. For the CDR3, the DNA is TGTGCCAGCAGCTTACACACCCAAGAGACCCAGTACTTC.

V is TRBV19 and J is TRBJ2-1; 9 nucleotides line up with TRBD2. This CDR3 comprises 16 residues. Germline V gene data show CDR1 as LNHDA and CDR2 as SQIVND (reference sequence). V was clipped by 7 bases and J by 1 base; unmatched bases: 8. CDR3 region: CASMREGLSSYNEQFF. The CDR3 DNA reads as TGTGCCAGTATGCGGGAGGGCCTGAGTTCCTACAATGAGCAGTTCTTC. Filled out from reference TRBV19 and TRBJ2-1, the complete variable domain reads DGGITQSPKYLFRKEGQNVTLSCEQNLNHDAMYWYRQDPGQGLRLIYYSQIVNDFQKGDIAEGYSVSREKKESFPLTVTSAQKNPTAFYLCASMREGLSSYNEQFFGPGTRLTVL.

The chain couples TRBV5-4 to TRBJ1-6; 7 positions match TRBD1. The CDR3 has 15 amino acids. V lost 2 bases and J lost 5; bases outside the gene matches: 4. Germline V gene data show CDR1 as SGHNT and CDR2 as YYREEE (reference sequence). The CDR3 DNA follows: TGTGCCAGCAGCTTACAGGGGAGGAATAATTCACCCCTCCACTTT. It translates to CASSLQGRNNSPLHF.

J is TRBJ1-1 and V is TRBV18; 11 bases match TRBD1. The V gene end was trimmed by 4 bases and the J gene end by 4 bases; junction bases not matched to a gene: 11. The CDR3 runs 17 residues. Germline V gives CDR1 KGHSH, CDR2 LQKENI. For the CDR3, the DNA is TGTGCCAGCTCACAAACACGGACAGGGGGCCTCGGCACTGAAGCTTTCTTT. Its translation is CASSQTRTGGLGTEAFF.

The chain recombines TRBV7-3 with TRBJ1-2; D may be TRBD1 (6 bases). The CDR3 sequence is 13 residues long. CDR1 and CDR2 (germline): SGHTA, FQGTGA. V shed 2 bases and J shed 4 bases, with 8 bases lying between them. The CDR3 sequence is CASSLGGSYGYTF. The DNA for the CDR3 is TGTGCCAGCAGCTTAGGGGGCAGCTATGGCTACACCTTC. Full variable domain (rest looked up from reference TRBV7-3 and TRBJ1-2): GAGVSQTPSNKVTEKGKYVELRCDPISGHTALYWYRQSLGQGPEFLIYFQGTGAADDSGLPNDRFFAVRPEGSVSTLKIQRTERGDSAVYLCASSLGGSYGYTFGSGTRLTVV.

The rearrangement uses TRBV19 and TRBJ2-7, with 7 bases aligning to TRBD2. Germline V gene data show CDR1 as LNHDA and CDR2 as SQIVND (reference sequence). After removal of 5 bases from V and 3 bases from J, the junction contained 7 bases not matched to a gene. CDR3 length: 14 amino acids. The CDR3 loop reads CASSPPSGNYEQYF. The CDR3 bases are TGTGCCAGTAGTCCCCCTAGCGGAAACTACGAGCAGTACTTC. Combining the CDR3 with reference TRBV19 and TRBJ2-7 gives the whole variable domain DGGITQSPKYLFRKEGQNVTLSCEQNLNHDAMYWYRQDPGQGLRLIYYSQIVNDFQKGDIAEGYSVSREKKESFPLTVTSAQKNPTAFYLCASSPPSGNYEQYFGPGTRLTVT.

This chain joins TRBV28 and TRBJ1-6, with 7 nucleotides matching TRBD1. Germline trimming cut 3 bases from V and 5 bases from J; bases unmatched to any gene: 4. The CDR3 length is 15 residues. Germline-derived CDR1 and CDR2 are MDHEN and SYDVKM. The CDR3 DNA is TGTGCCAGCAGTTTCCGGGACAGTGATAATTCACCCCTCCACTTT. The encoded protein is CASSFRDSDNSPLHF. Full variable domain (remainder filled in from reference TRBV28 and TRBJ1-6): DVKVTQSSRYLVKRTGEKVFLECVQDMDHENMFWYRQDPGLGLRLIYFSYDVKMKEKGDIPEGYSVSREKKERFSLILESASTNQTSMYLCASSFRDSDNSPLHFGNGTRLTVT.